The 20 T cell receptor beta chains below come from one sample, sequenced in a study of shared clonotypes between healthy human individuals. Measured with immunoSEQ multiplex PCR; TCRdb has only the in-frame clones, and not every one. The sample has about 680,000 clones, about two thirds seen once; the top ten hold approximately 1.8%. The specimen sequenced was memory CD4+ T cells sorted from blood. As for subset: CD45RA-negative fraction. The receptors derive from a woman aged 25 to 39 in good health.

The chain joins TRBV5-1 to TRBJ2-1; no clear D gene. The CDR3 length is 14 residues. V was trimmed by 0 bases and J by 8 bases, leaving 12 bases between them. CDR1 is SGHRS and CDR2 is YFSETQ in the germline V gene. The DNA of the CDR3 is TGCGCCAGCAGCTTGGGCTCTCCCAACGATGAGCAGTTCTTC. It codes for CASSLGSPNDEQFF.

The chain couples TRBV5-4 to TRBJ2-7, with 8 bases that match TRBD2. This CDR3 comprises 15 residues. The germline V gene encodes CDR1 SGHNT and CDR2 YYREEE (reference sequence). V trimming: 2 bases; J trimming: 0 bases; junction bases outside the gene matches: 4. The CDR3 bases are TGTGCCAGCAGCTTTAGCGGGAAAAGCTCCTACGAGCAGTACTTC. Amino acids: CASSFSGKSSYEQYF.

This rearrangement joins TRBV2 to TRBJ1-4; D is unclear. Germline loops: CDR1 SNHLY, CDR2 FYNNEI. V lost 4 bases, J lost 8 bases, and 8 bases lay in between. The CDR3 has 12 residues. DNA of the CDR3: TGTGCCAGCAGTGGGGTCGGCGAAAAACTGTTTTTT. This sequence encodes CASSGVGEKLFF.

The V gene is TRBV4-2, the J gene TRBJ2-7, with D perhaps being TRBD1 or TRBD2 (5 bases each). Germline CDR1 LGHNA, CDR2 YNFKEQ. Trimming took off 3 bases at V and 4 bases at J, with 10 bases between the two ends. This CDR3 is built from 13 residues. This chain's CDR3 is CASSQTREYEQYF. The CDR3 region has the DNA TGTGCCAGCAGCCAGACCAGGGAGTACGAGCAGTACTTC.

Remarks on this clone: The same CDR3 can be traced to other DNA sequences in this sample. CDR3 in amino acids: CASSLDADTQYF. The CDR3 DNA reads TGTGCCAGCAGCTTAGATGCGGATACGCAGTATTTT. The gene calls are TRBV7-9 and TRBJ2-3; D is unclear. Germline-derived CDR1 and CDR2 are SEHNR and FQNEAQ (reference sequence). Trimming took 1 base from V and 6 from J, leaving 5 bases between them. The CDR3 runs 12 residues.

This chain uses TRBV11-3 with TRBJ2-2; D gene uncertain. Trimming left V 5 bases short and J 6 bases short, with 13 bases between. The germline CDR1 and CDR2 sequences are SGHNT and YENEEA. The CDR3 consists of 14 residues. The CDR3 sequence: CASSQDLPAGELFF. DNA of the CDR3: TGTGCCAGCAGCCAAGATCTCCCAGCCGGGGAGCTGTTTTTT. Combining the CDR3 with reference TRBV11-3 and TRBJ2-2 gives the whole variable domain EAGVVQSPRYKIIEKKQPVAFWCNPISGHNTLYWYLQNLGQGPELLIRYENEEAVDDSQLPKDRFSAERLKGVDSTLKIQPAELGDSAVYLCASSQDLPAGELFFGEGSRLTVL.

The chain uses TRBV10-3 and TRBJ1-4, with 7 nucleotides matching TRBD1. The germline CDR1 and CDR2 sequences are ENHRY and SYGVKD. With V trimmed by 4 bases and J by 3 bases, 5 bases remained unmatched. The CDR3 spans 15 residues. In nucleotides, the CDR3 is TGTGCCATCAGTGCATCGACAGGGTCTAATGAAAAACTGTTTTTT. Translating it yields CAISASTGSNEKLFF.

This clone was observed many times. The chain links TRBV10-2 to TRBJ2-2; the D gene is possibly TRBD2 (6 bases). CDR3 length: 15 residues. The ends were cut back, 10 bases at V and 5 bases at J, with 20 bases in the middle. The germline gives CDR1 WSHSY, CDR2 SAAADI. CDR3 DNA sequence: TGCGCCATCAAAGGTCGGGGAGGCCTTACCGGGGAGCTGTTTTTT. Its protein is CAIKGRGGLTGELFF.

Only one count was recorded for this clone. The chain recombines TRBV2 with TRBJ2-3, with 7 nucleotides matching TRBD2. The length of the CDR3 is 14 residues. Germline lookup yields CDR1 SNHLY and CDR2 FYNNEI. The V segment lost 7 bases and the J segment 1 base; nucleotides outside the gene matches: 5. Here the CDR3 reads CASNPTSGTDTQYF. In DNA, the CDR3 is TGTGCCAGCAACCCTACTAGCGGCACAGATACGCAGTATTTT.

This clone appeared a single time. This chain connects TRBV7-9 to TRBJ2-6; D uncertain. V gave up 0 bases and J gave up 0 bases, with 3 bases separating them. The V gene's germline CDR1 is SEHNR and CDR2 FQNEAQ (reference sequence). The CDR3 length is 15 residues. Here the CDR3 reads CASSLALSGANVLTF. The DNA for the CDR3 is TGTGCCAGCAGCTTAGCTCTCTCTGGGGCCAACGTCCTGACTTTC.

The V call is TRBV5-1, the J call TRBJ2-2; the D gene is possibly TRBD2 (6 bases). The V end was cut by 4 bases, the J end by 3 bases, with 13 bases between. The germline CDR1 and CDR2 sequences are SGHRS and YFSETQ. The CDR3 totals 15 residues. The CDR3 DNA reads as TGCGCCAGCAGCGGCCGGGACTTGGACACCGGGGAGCTGTTTTTT. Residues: CASSGRDLDTGELFF.

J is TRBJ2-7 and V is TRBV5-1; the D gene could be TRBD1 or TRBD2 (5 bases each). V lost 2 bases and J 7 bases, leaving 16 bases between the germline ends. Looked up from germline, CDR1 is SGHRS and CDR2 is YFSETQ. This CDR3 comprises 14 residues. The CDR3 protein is CASSLGDLFKEQYF. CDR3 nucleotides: TGCGCCAGCAGCTTAGGGGACCTATTCAAGGAGCAGTACTTC.

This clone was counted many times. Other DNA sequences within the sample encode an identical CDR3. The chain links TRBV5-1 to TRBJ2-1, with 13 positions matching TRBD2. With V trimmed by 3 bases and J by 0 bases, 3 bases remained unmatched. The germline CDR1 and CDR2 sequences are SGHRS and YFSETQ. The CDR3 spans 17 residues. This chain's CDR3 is CASSWTSGSPSYNEQFF. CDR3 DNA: TGCGCCAGCAGCTGGACTAGCGGGAGTCCCTCCTACAATGAGCAGTTCTTC.

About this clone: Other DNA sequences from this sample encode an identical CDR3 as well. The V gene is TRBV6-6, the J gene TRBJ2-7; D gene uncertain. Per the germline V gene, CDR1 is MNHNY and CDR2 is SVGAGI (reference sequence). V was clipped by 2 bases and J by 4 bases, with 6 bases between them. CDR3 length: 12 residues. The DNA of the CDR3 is TGTGCCAGCAGTTACAAGGGATACGAGCAGTACTTC. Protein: CASSYKGYEQYF.

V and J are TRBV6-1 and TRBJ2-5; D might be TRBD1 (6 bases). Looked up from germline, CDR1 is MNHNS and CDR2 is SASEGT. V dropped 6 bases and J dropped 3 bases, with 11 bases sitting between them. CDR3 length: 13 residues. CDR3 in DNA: TGTGCCAGCAGACTGACAGGAGAAGAGACCCAGTACTTC. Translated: CASRLTGEETQYF.

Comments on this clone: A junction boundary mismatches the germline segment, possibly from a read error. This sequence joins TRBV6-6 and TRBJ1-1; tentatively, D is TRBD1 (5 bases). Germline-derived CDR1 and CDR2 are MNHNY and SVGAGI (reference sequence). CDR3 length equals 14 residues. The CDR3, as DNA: TGTGCCAGCAGTTATCAGGGTAGGAACTCTGAAGCTTTCTTT. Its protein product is CASSYQGRNSEAFF.

The CDR3 DNA sequence: TGCGCCAGCAGCCCTGGGGCTCCCCGGGGGGAAGCTTTCTTT. Translating it yields CASSPGAPRGEAFF. The V call is TRBV5-1, the J call TRBJ1-1, with TRBD1 as a possible D gene (5 bases). Trimming stripped 4 bases from V and 8 bases from J, with 18 bases between. Germline values: CDR1 SGHRS, CDR2 YFSETQ. The CDR3 sequence is 14 residues long.

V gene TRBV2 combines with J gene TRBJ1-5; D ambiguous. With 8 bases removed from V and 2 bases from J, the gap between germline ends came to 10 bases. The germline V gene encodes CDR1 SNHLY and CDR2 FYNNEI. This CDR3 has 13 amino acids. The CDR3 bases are TGTGCCAGCTTGCGAGATGGCAATCAGCCCCAGCATTTT. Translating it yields CASLRDGNQPQHF.

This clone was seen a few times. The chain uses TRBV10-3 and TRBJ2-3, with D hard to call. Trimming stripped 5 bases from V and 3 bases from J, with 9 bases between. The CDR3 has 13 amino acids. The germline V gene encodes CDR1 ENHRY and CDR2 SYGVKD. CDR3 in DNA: TGTGCCATCAGTCCGATCGAGACAGATACGCAGTATTTT. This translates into CAISPIETDTQYF.

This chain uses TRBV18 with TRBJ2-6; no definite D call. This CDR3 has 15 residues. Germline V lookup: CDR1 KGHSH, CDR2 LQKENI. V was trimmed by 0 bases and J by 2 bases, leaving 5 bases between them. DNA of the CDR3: TGTGCCAGCTCACCACCGACAACTGGGGCCAACGTCCTGACTTTC. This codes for CASSPPTTGANVLTF.